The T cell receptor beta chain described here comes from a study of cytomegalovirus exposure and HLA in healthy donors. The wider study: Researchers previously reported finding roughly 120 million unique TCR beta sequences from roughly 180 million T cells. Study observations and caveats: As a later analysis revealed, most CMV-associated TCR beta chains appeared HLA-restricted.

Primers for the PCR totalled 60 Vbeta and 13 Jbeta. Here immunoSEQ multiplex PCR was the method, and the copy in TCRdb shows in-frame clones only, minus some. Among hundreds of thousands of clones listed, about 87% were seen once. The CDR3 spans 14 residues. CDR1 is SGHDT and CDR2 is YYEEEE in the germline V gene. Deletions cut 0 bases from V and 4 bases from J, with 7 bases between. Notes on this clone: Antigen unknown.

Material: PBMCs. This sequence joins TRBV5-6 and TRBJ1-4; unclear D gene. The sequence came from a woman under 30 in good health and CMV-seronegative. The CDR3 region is CASSLGRINEKLFF. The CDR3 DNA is TGTGCCAGCAGCTTGGGGCGGATTAATGAAAAACTGTTTTTT.